A single sample gave rise to the 11 T cell receptor beta chains below, sequenced in a study of cytomegalovirus exposure and HLA in healthy donors. The study ran its PCR with 60 Vbeta and 13 Jbeta primers. Sequenced by immunoSEQ multiplex PCR; TCRdb stores in-frame clones only, minus some. Recorded for this sample: 70,000 or so clones. The sequenced sample was PBMCs. These receptor sequences come from a man in his forties in good health and CMV-seronegative.

The chain joins TRBV2 to TRBJ2-5; D is possibly TRBD1 (6 bases). Germline lookup yields CDR1 SNHLY and CDR2 FYNNEI. V shed 2 bases and J shed 4 bases, with 14 bases lying between them. The CDR3 consists of 15 residues. CDR3: CASSESTGYRETQYF. The CDR3 nucleotides read TGTGCCAGCAGTGAATCCACAGGGTACCGAGAGACCCAGTACTTC.

V gene TRBV7-2 combines with J gene TRBJ1-5, with D possibly being TRBD1 (5 bases). The CDR3 has 18 residues. Deletions cut 3 bases from V and 0 bases from J, with 18 bases between. Germline values: CDR1 SGHTA, CDR2 FQGNSA. The CDR3 DNA sequence: TGTGCCAGCAGCTTTCGCCCCCTCGGACAAAATAGCAATCAGCCCCAGCATTTT. Translation gives CASSFRPLGQNSNQPQHF.

The chain carries TRBV4-3 and TRBJ1-4; 8 nucleotides line up with TRBD1. J was trimmed by 7 bases and V by 0 bases; bases with no gene match: 4. Looked up from germline, CDR1 is LGHNA and CDR2 is YSLEER. The length of the CDR3 is 15 residues. The CDR3 sequence is CASSQDSRGLEKLFF. The CDR3 region has the DNA TGCGCCAGCAGCCAAGATAGCAGGGGGCTTGAAAAACTGTTTTTT.

The rearrangement joins TRBV29-1 to TRBJ1-4, with a possible D match to TRBD1 (6 bases). From germline, CDR1 is SQVTM and CDR2 ANQGSEA. Deletions cut 0 bases from V and 4 bases from J, with 9 bases between. CDR3 length: 14 amino acids. The CDR3 region has the DNA TGCAGCGTTGAAGATACAGGGCGTAATGAAAAACTGTTTTTT. It specifies CSVEDTGRNEKLFF.

This chain joins TRBV6-1 and TRBJ1-5; 9 bases fit TRBD1. This CDR3 is built from 14 residues. V lost 8 bases to trimming and J lost 3 bases; unmatched junction nucleotides: 5. Germline V gene data show CDR1 as MNHNS and CDR2 as SASEGT. CDR3 coding DNA: TGTGCCAGCGGGGGACAGGGTCACAATCAGCCCCAGCATTTT. Its translation is CASGGQGHNQPQHF.

The chain has TRBV29-1 and TRBJ2-3; perhaps TRBD2 as D (6 bases). The germline gives CDR1 SQVTM, CDR2 ANQGSEA. The CDR3 runs 13 residues. V was shortened by 6 bases and J by 3 bases, with 13 bases between the two germline ends. The CDR3 DNA sequence: TGCAGCGTCATGGGGGGTAGGACAGATACGCAGTATTTT. This encodes CSVMGGRTDTQYF.

The V call is TRBV5-1, the J call TRBJ2-7, with TRBD1 identical over 8 bases. Unmatched junction bases numbered 9, after V lost 3 bases and J lost 1 base. From germline, CDR1 is SGHRS and CDR2 YFSETQ. The CDR3 covers 16 residues. The chain's CDR3 is CASSSLTGTGSYEQYF. In nucleotides, the CDR3 is TGCGCCAGCAGCTCACTAACCGGGACAGGTTCCTACGAGCAGTACTTC.

The CDR3 protein is CASSLGGPSGANVLTF. CDR3 coding DNA: TGTGCCAGCAGTTTGGGGGGACCTTCTGGGGCCAACGTCCTGACTTTC. V and J are TRBV28 and TRBJ2-6; D might be TRBD2 (6 bases). V lost 3 bases and J lost 1, with 10 bases in between. The CDR3 runs to 16 residues. Germline values: CDR1 MDHEN, CDR2 SYDVKM.

The genes are TRBV5-8 and TRBJ1-1, with TRBD1 identical over 10 bases. This CDR3 has 17 residues. CDR1 is SGHTS, CDR2 YDEGEE, per germline. J gave up 3 bases and V 4 bases, and 12 bases lay outside the gene matches. In DNA form, the CDR3 reads TGTGCCAGCAGCCCCGGGACAGGGGATTCAAGGGACACTGAAGCTTTCTTT. Its translation is CASSPGTGDSRDTEAFF.

The gene calls are TRBV7-2 and TRBJ2-4, with a tentative D call TRBD1 (5 bases). CDR1 is SGHTA and CDR2 is FQGNSA in the germline V gene. With 1 base removed from V and 5 bases from J, the gap between germline ends came to 12 bases. The CDR3 covers 15 residues. The CDR3 region has the DNA TGTGCCAGCAGCTTAGTGGGGCAGACACAAAACATTCAGTACTTC. It is translated as CASSLVGQTQNIQYF.

V gene TRBV7-2 combines with J gene TRBJ2-7; D possibly corresponds to TRBD2 (5 bases). Germline V gene lookup returns CDR1 SGHTA and CDR2 FQGNSA. The V end was cut by 5 bases, the J end by 7 bases, with 18 bases between. This CDR3 has 14 amino acids. This CDR3 reads CASSRSRADGEQYF. The CDR3 coding sequence is TGTGCCAGCAGCCGATCGCGGGCGGACGGAGAGCAGTACTTC.